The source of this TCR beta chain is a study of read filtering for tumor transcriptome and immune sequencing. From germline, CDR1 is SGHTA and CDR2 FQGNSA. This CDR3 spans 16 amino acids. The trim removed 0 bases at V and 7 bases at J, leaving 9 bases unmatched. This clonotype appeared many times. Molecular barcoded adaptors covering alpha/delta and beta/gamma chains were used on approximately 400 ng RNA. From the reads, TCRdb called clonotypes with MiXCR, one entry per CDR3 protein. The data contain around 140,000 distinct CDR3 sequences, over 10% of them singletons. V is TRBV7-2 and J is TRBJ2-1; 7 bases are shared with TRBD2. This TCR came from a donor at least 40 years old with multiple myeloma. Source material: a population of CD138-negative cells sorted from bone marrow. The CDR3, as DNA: TGTGCCAGCAGCTTAGCGCCCGGCGGGGGTCTGAATGAGCAGTTCTTC. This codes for CASSLAPGGGLNEQFF.